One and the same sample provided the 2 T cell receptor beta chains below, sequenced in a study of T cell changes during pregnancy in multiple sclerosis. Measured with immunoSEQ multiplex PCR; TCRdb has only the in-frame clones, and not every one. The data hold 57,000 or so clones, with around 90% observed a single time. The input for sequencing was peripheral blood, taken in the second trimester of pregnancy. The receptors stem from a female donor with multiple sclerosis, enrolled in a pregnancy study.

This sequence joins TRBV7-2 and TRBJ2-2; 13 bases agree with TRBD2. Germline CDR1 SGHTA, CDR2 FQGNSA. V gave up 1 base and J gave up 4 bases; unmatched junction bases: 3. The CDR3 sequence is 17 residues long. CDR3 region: CASSLGGLAGFTGELFF. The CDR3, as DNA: TGTGCCAGCAGCTTAGGGGGACTAGCGGGATTCACCGGGGAGCTGTTTTTT.

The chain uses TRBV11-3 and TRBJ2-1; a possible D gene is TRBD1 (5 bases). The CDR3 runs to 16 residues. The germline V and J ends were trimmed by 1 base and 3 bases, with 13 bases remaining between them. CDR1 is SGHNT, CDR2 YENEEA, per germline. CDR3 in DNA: TGTGCCAGCAGCTTAGGGCCCGGACAAGTCTACAATGAGCAGTTCTTC. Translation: CASSLGPGQVYNEQFF.